The TCR beta chain under discussion was sequenced for a study of blood T cell repertoires in COVID-19. About the research overall: Sample material is recorded as cDNA or gDNA derived from T cells, B-cell-depleted T cells, or PBMCs.

Per germline, CDR1 SGDLS and CDR2 YYNGEE. V lost 3 bases and J 3 bases, leaving 19 bases between the germline ends. The CDR3 is 16 residues long. Method: immunoSEQ multiplex PCR; TCRdb's copy keeps in-frame clones and lacks some. Of roughly 380,000 clones in the sample, about nine tenths are singletons; the top ten hold approximately 1%. This clone turned up a few times. The chain has TRBV9 and TRBJ2-7; D might be TRBD2 (5 bases). The sample taken for sequencing was PBMCs or T cells enriched from blood (not recorded which). The TCR comes from a woman aged 25 to 39 who had been exposed to COVID-19. In DNA form, the CDR3 reads TGTGCCAGCAGCGGCGGACTTGGGCAATCGGTCTACGAGCAGTACTTC. It translates to CASSGGLGQSVYEQYF. Complete variable domain (other parts from reference TRBV9 and TRBJ2-7): DSGVTQTPKHLITATGQRVTLRCSPRSGDLSVYWYQQSLDQGLQFLIQYYNGEERAKGNILERFSAQQFPDLHSELNLSSLELGDSALYFCASSGGLGQSVYEQYFGPGTRLTVT.